The clone carrying this T cell receptor (beta chain) was detected once. Its antigen remains unidentified. This entry comes from a study of cytomegalovirus exposure and HLA in healthy donors. The study, taken as a whole, reports: Later work found most CMV-associated TCR beta chains apparently HLA-restricted. Among TCR sequences, most were rare, though some public TCRs appeared in many donors.

Amplification used 60 Vbeta primers and 13 Jbeta primers. Profiled with immunoSEQ multiplex PCR; TCRdb holds only in-frame clones, not every one. Counted here are under 200,000 clones, approximately 80% occurring once; the ten biggest clones make up roughly 2.6%. The receptor was derived from a middle-aged woman in good health and CMV-seropositive. The sample comprised PBMCs.

The CDR3 nucleotides are TGCGCCAGCAGCTCTGGCTCCTTAGCGGGGGGGCAGGGCAATGAGCAGTTCTTC. It specifies CASSSGSLAGGQGNEQFF. The genes are TRBV5-1 and TRBJ2-1; 11 bases align to TRBD2. The V segment lost 3 bases and the J segment 6 bases; nucleotides outside the gene matches: 14. The CDR3 runs 18 residues. Germline values: CDR1 SGHRS, CDR2 YFSETQ.